The rows below give T cell receptor beta chains drawn from one sample of a study of blood T cell repertoires in COVID-19. TCRdb keeps only in-frame clones here, not all; method: immunoSEQ multiplex PCR. The profile shows 40,000 to 50,000 clones, roughly nine tenths of them singletons. The specimen was peripheral blood. The receptors here all came from a human donor in a cohort sampled during active COVID-19. Each CDR3 is given with its conserved first and last residue. The order of the fields is CDR3 DNA, CDR3 protein, clone size, V gene, D gene, J gene. D genes are given only for firm matches. Some rows mark clone size as missing; the rest say once, few, many or name a class of expanded clone.

CDR3 DNA: TGCGCCAGCAGCCAACGCTCCGGGACTAGCCTCCAGTACTTC; CDR3 protein: CASSQRSGTSLQYF; clone size: -; V gene: TRBV4-1; D gene: TRBD2; J gene: TRBJ2-7
CDR3 DNA: TGTGCCAGCTCACCAGGCGGGCCCCCTAACTATGGCTACACCTTC; CDR3 protein: CASSPGGPPNYGYTF; clone size: -; V gene: TRBV18; D gene: -; J gene: TRBJ1-2
CDR3 DNA: TGTGCCACCAGCAGAGGGCCTAGCGGGGGGGCTTCCTCTGGGGCCAACGTCCTGACTTTC; CDR3 protein: CATSRGPSGGASSGANVLTF; clone size: -; V gene: TRBV15; D gene: TRBD2; J gene: TRBJ2-6
CDR3 DNA: TGTGCCAGCAGCTCCGGGCAGGGGGCCATTCGAAACACCATATATTTT; CDR3 protein: CASSSGQGAIRNTIYF; clone size: -; V gene: TRBV7-6; D gene: TRBD1; J gene: TRBJ1-3
CDR3 DNA: TGTGCCAGCAGCCTCTTGAACACTGAAGCTTTCTTT; CDR3 protein: CASSLLNTEAFF; clone size: once; V gene: TRBV12-3/TRBV12-4; D gene: -; J gene: TRBJ1-1
CDR3 DNA: TGTGCCATCAGTGGGACTGGGACTAGCGGGGGGGATACGCAGTATTTT; CDR3 protein: CAISGTGTSGGDTQYF; clone size: -; V gene: TRBV10-3; D gene: TRBD2; J gene: TRBJ2-3
CDR3 DNA: TGTGCCTGGAGTGTAGAAGTCTCGATGCGGCAGTTCTTC; CDR3 protein: CAWSVEVSMRQFF; clone size: once; V gene: TRBV30; D gene: -; J gene: TRBJ2-1
CDR3 DNA: TGTGCCAGCAGCGTAGGGGCTAGCGGGATCGGTGAGCAGTTCTTC; CDR3 protein: CASSVGASGIGEQFF; clone size: -; V gene: TRBV9; D gene: TRBD2; J gene: TRBJ2-1
CDR3 DNA: TGTGCCAGCAGCTTAGGGTTGGAGGTCTATGGCTACACCTTC; CDR3 protein: CASSLGLEVYGYTF; clone size: -; V gene: TRBV7-2; D gene: -; J gene: TRBJ1-2
CDR3 DNA: TGTGCCTGGAGTGTATATGGCGGGTCCTACAATGAGCAGTTCTTC; CDR3 protein: CAWSVYGGSYNEQFF; clone size: -; V gene: TRBV30; D gene: -; J gene: TRBJ2-1
CDR3 DNA: TGTGCCAGCAGCTTTACTAAAGGCGGGAGGGAGACCCAGTACTTC; CDR3 protein: CASSFTKGGRETQYF; clone size: -; V gene: TRBV5-4; D gene: TRBD2; J gene: TRBJ2-5
CDR3 DNA: TGTGCCACCAGTGACCGAGGCGGGGGGAACGAGCAGTTCTTC; CDR3 protein: CATSDRGGGNEQFF; clone size: -; V gene: TRBV24-1; D gene: TRBD2; J gene: TRBJ2-1
CDR3 DNA: TGTGCCTGGAGTTCAGCGGGCGAGCAGTACTTC; CDR3 protein: CAWSSAGEQYF; clone size: -; V gene: TRBV30; D gene: -; J gene: TRBJ2-7
CDR3 DNA: TGTGCCAGCAGTTACCGTGGACAGGGAATACAAGAGACCCAGTACTTC; CDR3 protein: CASSYRGQGIQETQYF; clone size: -; V gene: TRBV6-5; D gene: TRBD1; J gene: TRBJ2-5
CDR3 DNA: TGTGCCAGCTCCCCCGACAGGGGCGGCAATCAGCCCCAGCATTTT; CDR3 protein: CASSPDRGGNQPQHF; clone size: -; V gene: TRBV18; D gene: TRBD1; J gene: TRBJ1-5
CDR3 DNA: TGCAGCGCCGATGACATGTACAATGAGCAGTTCTTC; CDR3 protein: CSADDMYNEQFF; clone size: -; V gene: TRBV29-1; D gene: -; J gene: TRBJ2-1
CDR3 DNA: TGTGCCAGCAGTTACGGGACAGGGGGCTACGAGCAGTACTTC; CDR3 protein: CASSYGTGGYEQYF; clone size: -; V gene: TRBV6-2/TRBV6-3; D gene: TRBD1; J gene: TRBJ2-7
CDR3 DNA: TGCGCCAGCAGGGGGACAGGGCACTCTGGGGAGACCCAGTACTTC; CDR3 protein: CASRGTGHSGETQYF; clone size: -; V gene: TRBV5-1; D gene: TRBD1; J gene: TRBJ2-5
CDR3 DNA: TGCGCCAGCAGCCGAACAGGGTCCACCGGGGAGCTGTTTTTT; CDR3 protein: CASSRTGSTGELFF; clone size: -; V gene: TRBV4-1; D gene: -; J gene: TRBJ2-2
CDR3 DNA: TGTGCCACCCTCGACCTGCGGAATCAGCCCCAGCATTTT; CDR3 protein: CATLDLRNQPQHF; clone size: -; V gene: TRBV6-6; D gene: -; J gene: TRBJ1-5
CDR3 DNA: TGTGCCAGCAACTCAATGGGGACAAGCGATCAGCCCCAGCATTTT; CDR3 protein: CASNSMGTSDQPQHF; clone size: -; V gene: TRBV6-6; D gene: -; J gene: TRBJ1-5
CDR3 DNA: TGTGCCACCAGCACTTCCACTAGCGGGGTGTACAATGAGCAGTTCTTC; CDR3 protein: CATSTSTSGVYNEQFF; clone size: -; V gene: TRBV15; D gene: TRBD2; J gene: TRBJ2-1
CDR3 DNA: TGTGCCACCAGCAGAGATCGTGTTGCCTCAGTCTTAGATACGCAGTATTTT; CDR3 protein: CATSRDRVASVLDTQYF; clone size: -; V gene: TRBV15; D gene: -; J gene: TRBJ2-3
CDR3 DNA: TGTGCCACCAGCAGAGATCAGGGAGGGTTTAATGGCTACACCTTC; CDR3 protein: CATSRDQGGFNGYTF; clone size: -; V gene: TRBV15; D gene: -; J gene: TRBJ1-2
CDR3 DNA: TGTGCCAGTAGTGCGTACAATGAGCAGTTCTTC; CDR3 protein: CASSAYNEQFF; clone size: -; V gene: TRBV19; D gene: -; J gene: TRBJ2-1
CDR3 DNA: TGTGCCAGCAGCCGACTACCAGGGTGGATGTTCTTC; CDR3 protein: CASSRLPGWMFF; clone size: few; V gene: TRBV7-8; D gene: -; J gene: TRBJ2-1
CDR3 DNA: TGTGCCGGAGCGGGAGGCCAAGAGACCCAGTACTTC; CDR3 protein: CAGAGGQETQYF; clone size: -; V gene: TRBV30; D gene: TRBD2; J gene: TRBJ2-5
CDR3 DNA: TGTGCCACCAGCAGAGGGGGTCTCGCGGGAGTTGGGGAGACCCAGTACTTC; CDR3 protein: CATSRGGLAGVGETQYF; clone size: -; V gene: TRBV15; D gene: TRBD2; J gene: TRBJ2-5
CDR3 DNA: TGTGCCAGCAGCTTAGCGCGGGACCCCCGGAAGTATGGCTACACCTTC; CDR3 protein: CASSLARDPRKYGYTF; clone size: -; V gene: TRBV7-2; D gene: -; J gene: TRBJ1-2
CDR3 DNA: TGTGCCAGCAGTCGACAGGGGGTGGACACCATATATTTT; CDR3 protein: CASSRQGVDTIYF; clone size: -; V gene: TRBV12-3/TRBV12-4; D gene: TRBD1; J gene: TRBJ1-3
CDR3 DNA: TGTGCCAGCAGTGAAGAACGGGGTTGGGGAAACAATGAGCAGTTCTTC; CDR3 protein: CASSEERGWGNNEQFF; clone size: -; V gene: TRBV2; D gene: -; J gene: TRBJ2-1